This entry describes one TCR beta chain. The CDR3 extends over 13 amino acids. Trimming shortened V by 3 bases and J by 5 bases, and 8 bases separated the two germline ends. The germline V gene encodes CDR1 SEHNR and CDR2 FQNEAQ (reference sequence). This sample stems from a study of technical replicates of blood from a handful of donors. Only in-frame clones appear in the TCRdb table, and some are missing; sequencing was by immunoSEQ multiplex PCR. The sample lists about 84,000 clones; roughly 93% were seen once. Sequencing used T cells isolated from PBMCs. This chain uses TRBV7-9 with TRBJ2-1; D gene uncertain. The sequence was collected from a human donor in good health. CDR3 nucleotide sequence: TGTGCCAGCAGCTTGTACAGAAACAATGAGCAGTTCTTC. Translation gives CASSLYRNNEQFF.